This T cell receptor (beta chain) is from a study of T cell responses to AZD1222 COVID-19 vaccine. Turning to this clone: Its cognate antigen is unknown.

The study, taken as a whole, reports: Close to half of spike-specific TCRs reportedly recognize unmutated variant regions. The donor group comprised mostly white British people and more females; the analysis possibly underestimated clonal diversity.

Germline V gene lookup returns CDR1 MNHEY and CDR2 SVGEGT. V lost 4 bases, J lost 11 bases, and 14 bases stayed unmatched. This CDR3 contains 14 residues. Assay: immunoSEQ multiplex PCR; the TCRdb copy retains only in-frame clones and omits some. The sample lists some 150,000 clones, around 94% occurring once. This chain links TRBV6-2 or TRBV6-3 with TRBJ2-7; 7 bases line up with TRBD1. The sample here was peripheral blood, taken on day 0 of AZD1222 vaccination. This clonotype originated in an adult in good health. The CDR3 sequence is CASSSRQGLLREYV. The DNA for the CDR3 is TGTGCCAGCAGTTCCCGACAGGGCCTTCTCAGGGAGTACGTC.